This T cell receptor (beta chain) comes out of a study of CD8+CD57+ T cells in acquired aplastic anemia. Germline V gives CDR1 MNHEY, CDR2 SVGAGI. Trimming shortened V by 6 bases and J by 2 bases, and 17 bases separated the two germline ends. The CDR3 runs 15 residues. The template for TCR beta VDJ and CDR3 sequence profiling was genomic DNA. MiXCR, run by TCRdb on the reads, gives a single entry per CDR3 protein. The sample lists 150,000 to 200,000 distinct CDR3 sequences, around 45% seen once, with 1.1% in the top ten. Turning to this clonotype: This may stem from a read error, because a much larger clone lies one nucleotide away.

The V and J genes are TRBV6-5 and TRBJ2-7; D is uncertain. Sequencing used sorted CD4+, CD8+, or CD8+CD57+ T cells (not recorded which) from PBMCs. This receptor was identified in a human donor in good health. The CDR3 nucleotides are TGTGCCAGCAGCTACAGCTGGGGTGAGGCCTACGAGCAGTACTTC. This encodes CASSYSWGEAYEQYF.